This T cell receptor beta chain was captured by sequencing in a study of T cell responses to AZD1222 COVID-19 vaccine. Findings of the study overall: Only 5 or 6 people who got AZD1222 tested seropositive at baseline. Repertoires were obtained solely post-peak T cell response. Donors were largely white British and mainly female; clonal diversity was possibly underestimated. Targets within unmutated variant regions were reportedly found for nearly half of spike-specific TCRs.

Turning to this clone: Its specificity is unknown.

After removal of 5 bases from V and 1 base from J, the junction contained 9 bases not matched to a gene. The germline gives CDR1 SGHAT, CDR2 FQDESV (reference sequence). This CDR3 is 16 amino acids long. Repertoires were generated with immunoSEQ multiplex PCR, while TCRdb's copy carries only in-frame clones and drops some. The table includes under 100,000 clones, roughly nine tenths detected once. V usage is TRBV11-1 and J usage is TRBJ1-1; 8 nucleotides align to TRBD1. This TCR was recovered from an adult in good health. The starting material was peripheral blood, obtained on day 0 of MenACWY control vaccination. The CDR3, as DNA: TGTGCCAGCAGCCAGCCGTCCGGGACAGGGAACACTGAAGCTTTCTTT. Translated: CASSQPSGTGNTEAFF.